This T cell receptor (beta chain) was recovered during a study of blood T cell repertoires in COVID-19. Across the study: The samples span acute and convalescent COVID-19 from the United States, Italy and Spain. T cells, B-cell-depleted T cells, or PBMCs provided the cDNA or gDNA that served as material.

Those enrolled, adults aged roughly 18 to 100 years, came from some 23 US areas. Only in-frame clones appear in the TCRdb table, and some are missing; sequencing was by immunoSEQ multiplex PCR. The repertoire holds about 270,000 clones, 85% to 90% seen once, with about 4% in the top ten. Germline-derived CDR1 and CDR2 are SQVTM and ANQGSEA. This CDR3 comprises 11 residues. The V end lost 5 bases, the J end lost 3 bases, and 7 bases lay between the germline ends. This clone has only a few counts. Sequences were obtained from PBMCs or T cells enriched from blood (not recorded which). The gene calls are TRBV29-1 and TRBJ1-2; possible D gene TRBD1, 5 bases. The sequence was collected from a woman aged 25-40 years with acute COVID-19. This CDR3 is CSVSRDYGYTF. As DNA, the CDR3 is TGCAGCGTTTCCAGGGACTATGGCTACACCTTC.